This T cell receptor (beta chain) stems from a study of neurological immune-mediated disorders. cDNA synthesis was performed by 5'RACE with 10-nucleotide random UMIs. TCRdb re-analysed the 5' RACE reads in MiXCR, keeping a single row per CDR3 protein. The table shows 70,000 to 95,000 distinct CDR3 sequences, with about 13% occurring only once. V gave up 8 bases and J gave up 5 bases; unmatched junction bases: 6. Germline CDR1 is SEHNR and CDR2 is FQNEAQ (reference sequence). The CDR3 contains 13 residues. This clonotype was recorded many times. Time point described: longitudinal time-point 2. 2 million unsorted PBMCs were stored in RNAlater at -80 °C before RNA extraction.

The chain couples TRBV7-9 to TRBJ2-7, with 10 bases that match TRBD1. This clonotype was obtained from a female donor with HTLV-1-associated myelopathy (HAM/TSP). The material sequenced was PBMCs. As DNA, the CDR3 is TGTGCCAGCGTCCGGGACAGGGGAGACGAGCAGTACTTC. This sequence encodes CASVRDRGDEQYF.